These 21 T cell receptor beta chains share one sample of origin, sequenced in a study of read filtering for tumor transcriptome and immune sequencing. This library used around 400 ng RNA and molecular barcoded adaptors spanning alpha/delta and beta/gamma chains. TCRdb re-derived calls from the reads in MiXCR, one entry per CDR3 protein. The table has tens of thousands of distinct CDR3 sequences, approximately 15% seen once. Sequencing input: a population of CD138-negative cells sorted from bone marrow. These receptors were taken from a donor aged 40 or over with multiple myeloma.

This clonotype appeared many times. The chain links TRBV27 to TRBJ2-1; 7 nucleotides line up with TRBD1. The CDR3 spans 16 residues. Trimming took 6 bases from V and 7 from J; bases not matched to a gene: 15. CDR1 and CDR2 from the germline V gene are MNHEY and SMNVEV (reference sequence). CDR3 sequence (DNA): TGTGCCAGCAGACCACCCGGGACAGCCAATACAAATGAGCAGTTCTTC. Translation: CASRPPGTANTNEQFF.

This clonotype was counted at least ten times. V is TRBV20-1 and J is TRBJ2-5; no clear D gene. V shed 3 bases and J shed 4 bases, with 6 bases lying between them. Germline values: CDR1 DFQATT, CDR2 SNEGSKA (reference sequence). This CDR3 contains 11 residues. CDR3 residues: CSASDGETQYF. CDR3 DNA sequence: TGCAGTGCTAGTGATGGAGAGACCCAGTACTTC.

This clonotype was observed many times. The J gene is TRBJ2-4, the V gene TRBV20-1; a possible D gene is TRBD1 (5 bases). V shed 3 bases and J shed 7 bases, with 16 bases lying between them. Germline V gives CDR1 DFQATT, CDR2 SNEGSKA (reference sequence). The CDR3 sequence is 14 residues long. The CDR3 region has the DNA TGCAGTGCTAGCCCGACAGATAATTGGAACATTCAGTACTTC. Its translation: CSASPTDNWNIQYF.

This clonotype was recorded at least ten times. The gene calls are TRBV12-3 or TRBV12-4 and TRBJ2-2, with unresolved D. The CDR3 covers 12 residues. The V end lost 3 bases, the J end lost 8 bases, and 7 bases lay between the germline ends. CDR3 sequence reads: CASSLGKGELFF. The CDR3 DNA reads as TGTGCCAGCAGTTTGGGAAAGGGGGAGCTGTTTTTT.

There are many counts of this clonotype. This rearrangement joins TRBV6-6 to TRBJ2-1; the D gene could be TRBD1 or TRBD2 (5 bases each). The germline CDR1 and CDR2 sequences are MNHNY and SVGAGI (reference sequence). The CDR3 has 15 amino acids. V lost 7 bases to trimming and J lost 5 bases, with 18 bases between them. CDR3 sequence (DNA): TGTGCCAGCACTCGGACCGGGACGGAAAACAATGAGCAGTTCTTC. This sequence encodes CASTRTGTENNEQFF.

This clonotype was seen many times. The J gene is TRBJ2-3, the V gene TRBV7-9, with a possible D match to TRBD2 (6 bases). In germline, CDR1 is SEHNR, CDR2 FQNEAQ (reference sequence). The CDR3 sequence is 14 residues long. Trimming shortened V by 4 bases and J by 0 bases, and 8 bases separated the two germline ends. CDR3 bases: TGTGCCAGCAGCTGGAGCGGGAGCACAGATACGCAGTATTTT. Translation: CASSWSGSTDTQYF.

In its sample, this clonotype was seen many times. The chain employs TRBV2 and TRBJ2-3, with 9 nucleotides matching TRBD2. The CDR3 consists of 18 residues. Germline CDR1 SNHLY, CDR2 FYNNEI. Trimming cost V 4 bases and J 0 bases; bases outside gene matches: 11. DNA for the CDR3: TGTGCCAGCAGTGTTGCTGGGACTAGCTACGCTAGCACAGATACGCAGTATTTT. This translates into CASSVAGTSYASTDTQYF. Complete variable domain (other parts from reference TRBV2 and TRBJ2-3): EPEVTQTPSHQVTQMGQEVILRCVPISNHLYFYWYRQILGQKVEFLVSFYNNEISEKSEIFDDQFSVERPDGSNFTLKIRSTKLEDSAMYFCASSVAGTSYASTDTQYFGPGTRLTVL.

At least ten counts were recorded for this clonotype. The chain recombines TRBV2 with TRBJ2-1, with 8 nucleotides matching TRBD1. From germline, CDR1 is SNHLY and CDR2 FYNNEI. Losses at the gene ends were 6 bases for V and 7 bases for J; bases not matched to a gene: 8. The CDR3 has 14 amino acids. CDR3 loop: CASRMAGGTNEQFF. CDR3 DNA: TGTGCCAGCAGAATGGCAGGGGGCACGAATGAGCAGTTCTTC.

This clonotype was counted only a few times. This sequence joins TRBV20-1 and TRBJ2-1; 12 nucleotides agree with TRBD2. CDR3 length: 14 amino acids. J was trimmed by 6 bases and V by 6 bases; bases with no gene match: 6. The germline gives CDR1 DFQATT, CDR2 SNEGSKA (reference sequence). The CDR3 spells CSAKLAGGGNEQFF. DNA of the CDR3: TGCAGTGCCAAACTAGCGGGAGGCGGCAATGAGCAGTTCTTC.

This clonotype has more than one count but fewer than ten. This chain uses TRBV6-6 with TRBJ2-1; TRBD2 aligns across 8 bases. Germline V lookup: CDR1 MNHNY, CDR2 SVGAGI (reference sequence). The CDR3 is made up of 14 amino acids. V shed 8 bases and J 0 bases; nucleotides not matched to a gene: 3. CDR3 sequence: CASLAGSSYNEQFF. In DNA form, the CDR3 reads TGTGCCAGCTTAGCGGGAAGCTCCTACAATGAGCAGTTCTTC.

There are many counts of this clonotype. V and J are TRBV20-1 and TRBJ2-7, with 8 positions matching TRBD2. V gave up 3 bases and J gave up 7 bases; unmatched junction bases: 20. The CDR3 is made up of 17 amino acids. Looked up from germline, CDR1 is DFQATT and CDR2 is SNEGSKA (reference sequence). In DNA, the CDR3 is TGCAGTGCTAGGGGCCTCTTACTAGCGGAGGGCCCAGGGGAGCAGTACTTC. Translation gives CSARGLLLAEGPGEQYF.

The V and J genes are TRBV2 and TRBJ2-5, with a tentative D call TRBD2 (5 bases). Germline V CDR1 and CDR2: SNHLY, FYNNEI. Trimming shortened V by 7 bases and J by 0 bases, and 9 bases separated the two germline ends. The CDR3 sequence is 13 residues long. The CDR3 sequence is CASTRGYQETQYF. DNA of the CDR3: TGTGCCAGCACGCGAGGGTACCAAGAGACCCAGTACTTC.

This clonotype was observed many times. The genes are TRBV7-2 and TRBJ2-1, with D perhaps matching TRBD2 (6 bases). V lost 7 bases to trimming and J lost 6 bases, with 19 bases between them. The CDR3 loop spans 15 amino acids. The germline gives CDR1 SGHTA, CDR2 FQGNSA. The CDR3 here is CASTPGAGIFNEQFF. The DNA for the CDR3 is TGTGCCAGCACCCCCGGGGCGGGAATCTTCAATGAGCAGTTCTTC.

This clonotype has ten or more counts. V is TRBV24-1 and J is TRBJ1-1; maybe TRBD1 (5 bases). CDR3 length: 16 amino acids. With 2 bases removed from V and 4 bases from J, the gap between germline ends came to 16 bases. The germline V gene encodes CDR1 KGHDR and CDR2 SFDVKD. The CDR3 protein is CATSDSSRQGLTEAFF. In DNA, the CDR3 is TGTGCCACCAGTGATTCCTCCCGGCAGGGTCTCACTGAAGCTTTCTTT.

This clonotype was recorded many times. CDR3 loop: CASSSAGRAVGYTF. CDR3 in DNA: TGCGCCAGCAGCTCAGCAGGGAGAGCGGTTGGCTACACCTTC. The chain is built from TRBV5-1 and TRBJ1-2; D is possibly TRBD1 (5 bases). The germline V gene encodes CDR1 SGHRS and CDR2 YFSETQ. The CDR3 has 14 residues. V lost 3 bases to trimming and J lost 7 bases, with 16 bases between them.

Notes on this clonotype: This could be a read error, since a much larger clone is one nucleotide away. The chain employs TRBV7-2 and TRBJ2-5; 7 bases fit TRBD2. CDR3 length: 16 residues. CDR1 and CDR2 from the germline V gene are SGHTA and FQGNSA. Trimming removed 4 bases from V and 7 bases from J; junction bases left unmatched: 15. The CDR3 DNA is TGTGCCAGCAGCTCTCTGCTCTGGGGGGGGGGAGGGACCCAGTACTTC. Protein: CASSSLLWGGGGTQYF.

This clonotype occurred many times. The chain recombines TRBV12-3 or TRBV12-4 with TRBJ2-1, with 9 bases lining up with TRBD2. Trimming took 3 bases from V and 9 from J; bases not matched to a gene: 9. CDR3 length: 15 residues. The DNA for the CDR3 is TGTGCCAGCAGTTTTTTGGGGCTAGCGGGAACTGAGCAGTTCTTC. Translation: CASSFLGLAGTEQFF.

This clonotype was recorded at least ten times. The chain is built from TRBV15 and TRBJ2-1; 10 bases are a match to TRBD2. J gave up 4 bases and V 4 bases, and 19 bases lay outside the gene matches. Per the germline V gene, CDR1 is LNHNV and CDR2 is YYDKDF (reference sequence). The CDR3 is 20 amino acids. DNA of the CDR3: TGTGCCACCAGCAAACCAAAGGGGACAGCGGGAGGGCTCATATACAATGAGCAGTTCTTC. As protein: CATSKPKGTAGGLIYNEQFF.

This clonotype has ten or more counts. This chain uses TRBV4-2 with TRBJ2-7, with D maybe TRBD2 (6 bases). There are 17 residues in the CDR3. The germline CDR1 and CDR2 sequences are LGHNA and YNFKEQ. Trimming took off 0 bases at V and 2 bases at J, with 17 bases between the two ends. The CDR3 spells CASSQDVQWRDTYEQYF. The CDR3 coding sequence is TGTGCCAGCAGCCAAGATGTGCAGTGGCGGGATACCTACGAGCAGTACTTC.

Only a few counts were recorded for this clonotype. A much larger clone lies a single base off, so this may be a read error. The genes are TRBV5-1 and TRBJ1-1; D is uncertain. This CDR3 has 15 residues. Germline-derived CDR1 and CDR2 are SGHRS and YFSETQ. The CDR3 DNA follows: TGCGCCAGCAGCTTGGTAGGCAGCCTGAACACTGAAACTTTCTTT. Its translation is CASSLVGSLNTETFF.

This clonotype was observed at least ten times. In nucleotides, the CDR3 is TGCGCCAGCAGCTTCGGGGGGGGTCATGAGACCCAGTACTTC. This encodes CASSFGGGHETQYF. This chain connects TRBV5-1 to TRBJ2-5; the match to TRBD2 covers 8 bases. The CDR3 has 14 amino acids. Per the germline V gene, CDR1 is SGHRS and CDR2 is YFSETQ. Trimming removed 2 bases from V and 5 bases from J; junction bases left unmatched: 5.